The T cell receptor (beta chain) under discussion was sequenced for a study of blood T cell repertoires in COVID-19. Across the study: The origin of the acute and convalescent COVID-19 samples was the United States, Italy and Spain.

Clones were read by immunoSEQ multiplex PCR, and TCRdb kept only the in-frame ones, dropping some. The profile shows about 380,000 clones, 88% of them singletons. The clonotype was recovered from a woman between 18 and 29 years old who had recovered from COVID-19. The sample consisted of PBMCs or T cells enriched from blood (not recorded which).

The chain's CDR3 is CSVTGGAGTEAFF. The CDR3 bases are TGCAGCGTTACAGGGGGCGCAGGCACTGAAGCTTTCTTT. The chain joins TRBV29-1 to TRBJ1-1, with 9 bases that match TRBD1. The germline V gene has CDR1 SQVTM and CDR2 ANQGSEA. The CDR3 runs 13 residues. Trimming removed 5 bases from V and 4 bases from J; junction bases left unmatched: 5.